This is a list of T cell receptor beta chains from one sample in a study of T cell repertoires in cytomegalovirus infection. TCRdb reanalysed the reads using MiXCR and keeps one entry per CDR3 protein. Of about 180,000 distinct CDR3 sequences detected, 13% to 15% appear once; the ten largest clones hold over 25%. Source material: PBMCs. The receptor set was obtained from a human donor in good health (CMV status not recorded). Some clones in this sample may be carry-over from other donors' samples. Both conserved end residues are part of each CDR3. D genes are given only for firm matches. The size field is filled for only some rows; it gives once, few, many or a size class.

v_call,clone_size,d_call,j_call,cdr3_aa,cdr3_nt
TRBV28,-,TRBD1,TRBJ1-1,CASSSLQGAAFF,TGTGCCAGCAGTTCTCTTCAGGGGGCGGCTTTCTTT
TRBV29-1,-,-,TRBJ2-3,CSVGDVRAQYF,TGCAGCGTAGGGGACGTCAGGGCCCAGTATTTT
TRBV12-5,-,TRBD2,TRBJ2-1,CASGFSTGTSGGSHEQFF,TGTGCTAGTGGTTTCTCGACCGGGACTAGCGGGGGGTCCCATGAGCAGTTCTTC
TRBV7-2,-,-,TRBJ2-2,CASSKRRPGELFF,TGTGCCAGCAGCAAGCGCCGCCCCGGGGAGCTGTTTTTT
TRBV7-8,many,-,TRBJ1-2,CASSLGGWGQSGYTF,TGTGCCAGCAGCTTAGGGGGTTGGGGACAATCGGGCTACACCTTC
TRBV7-3,many,-,TRBJ1-2,CASSPRGADGYTF,TGTGCCAGCAGCCCCCGGGGGGCGGATGGCTACACCTTC
TRBV4-3,-,-,TRBJ1-6,CASSQDLGGWNSPLHF,TGCGCCAGCAGCCAAGATTTGGGGGGCTGGAATTCACCCCTCCACTTT
TRBV20-1,-,-,TRBJ2-3,CSARGSTDTQYF,TGCAGTGCCCGAGGAAGTACAGATACGCAGTATTTT
TRBV20-1,-,-,TRBJ1-4,CSAPRDGNEKLFF,TGCAGTGCTCCCCGGGACGGTAATGAAAAACTGTTTTTT
TRBV6-2/TRBV6-3,few,-,TRBJ2-3,CASRTSSGDTQYF,TGTGCCAGCAGGACCTCCTCGGGGGATACGCAGTATTTT
TRBV7-2,many,-,TRBJ1-6,CASSLGGQALHF,TGTGCCAGCAGCTTAGGGGGGCAGGCCCTCCACTTT
TRBV7-8,many,TRBD1,TRBJ2-1,CASSAQSGTAYNEQFF,TGTGCCAGCAGCGCCCAATCCGGGACAGCCTACAATGAGCAGTTCTTC
TRBV6-5,-,-,TRBJ1-2,CASSYSSSGIGYGYTF,TGTGCCAGCAGTTACTCTTCCTCAGGGATCGGCTATGGCTACACCTTC
TRBV7-2,many,TRBD2,TRBJ2-7,CASSLATSGAYEQYF,TGTGCCAGCAGCTTAGCGACTAGCGGAGCCTACGAGCAGTACTTC
TRBV5-6,few,-,TRBJ2-1,CASSVEGTVFDNEQFF,TGTGCCAGCAGCGTCGAAGGGACGGTTTTTGACAATGAGCAGTTCTTC
TRBV4-1,few,TRBD2,TRBJ2-1,CASRLAGGSEEQFF,TGCGCCAGCCGACTAGCGGGAGGATCAGAAGAGCAGTTCTTC
TRBV20-1,few,TRBD1,TRBJ1-1,CSAKEGARAEAFF,TGCAGTGCTAAGGAGGGGGCGAGGGCTGAAGCTTTCTTT
TRBV6-8,few,-,TRBJ2-3,CASSYGPAADTQYF,TGTGCCAGCAGTTACGGACCGGCGGCGGATACGCAGTATTTT
TRBV25-1,-,TRBD1,TRBJ2-1,CASSELQGVPYNEQFF,TGTGCCAGCAGTGAATTACAGGGGGTCCCCTACAATGAGCAGTTCTTC
TRBV18,few,-,TRBJ1-6,CASSPLRQSSYNSPLHF,TGTGCCAGCTCACCATTGAGACAGAGCTCCTATAATTCACCCCTCCACTTT
TRBV3-1,-,-,TRBJ1-5,CACSSGVDSNQPQHF,TGTGCCTGCAGTTCGGGGGTGGATAGCAATCAGCCCCAGCATTTT
TRBV6-2/TRBV6-3,many,-,TRBJ2-2,CASSQEDTGELFF,TGTGCCAGCAGTCAAGAAGACACCGGGGAGCTGTTTTTT
TRBV29-1,-,-,TRBJ1-1,CSVARQEGTEAFF,TGCAGCGTTGCTAGACAGGAGGGTACTGAAGCTTTCTTT